Following are 19 T cell receptor beta chains from one sample sequenced in a study of shared clonotypes between healthy human individuals. Assay used: immunoSEQ multiplex PCR; TCRdb lists only in-frame clones, some missing. The table includes about 580,000 clones, 95% to 98% detected once. Naive CD8 cells lacked CD45RO, underwent positive selection for CCR7 and left out terminally differentiated effector memory CD45RA+ cells. The sequenced material came from naive CD8+ T cells sorted from blood. The source is a man aged 25 to 40 in good health.

The chain employs TRBV7-9 and TRBJ2-1, with 16 positions matching TRBD2. The junction had 7 bases not matched to a gene; V was cut back by 1 base and J by 13 bases. The CDR3 has 16 amino acids. Germline CDR1 reads SEHNR; CDR2 reads FQNEAQ (reference sequence). DNA of the CDR3: TGTGCCAGCAGCTTAGGCGGGACTAGCGGGAGGGCCGGCCAGTTCTTC. Protein: CASSLGGTSGRAGQFF.

The chain is built from TRBV9 and TRBJ2-7; 10 bases line up with TRBD2. The CDR3 has 14 amino acids. The ends lost 0 bases at V and 6 bases at J; junction bases unmatched: 3. Germline CDR1 is SGDLS and CDR2 is YYNGEE. This CDR3 reads CASSVASGSPEQYF. The CDR3 DNA follows: TGTGCCAGCAGCGTAGCTAGCGGGAGCCCCGAGCAGTACTTC.

This sequence joins TRBV5-4 and TRBJ2-1; 9 bases fit TRBD1. Trimming removed 4 bases from V and 7 bases from J; junction bases left unmatched: 3. Germline assignment: CDR1 SGHNT and CDR2 YYREEE (reference sequence). This CDR3 has 13 residues. The CDR3 region has the DNA TGTGCCAGCAGCCACGGGACAGGGAATGAGCAGTTCTTC. Translated: CASSHGTGNEQFF.

As regards this clone: The identical CDR3 is also encoded by other nucleotide sequences in the sample. The chain recombines TRBV4-3 with TRBJ2-1; the match to TRBD2 covers 8 bases. J was trimmed by 4 bases and V by 1 base; bases with no gene match: 3. Per the germline V gene, CDR1 is LGHNA and CDR2 is YSLEER. The CDR3 totals 15 residues. The CDR3 DNA is TGCGCCAGCAGCCAAGGCTTAGCGGGGTACAATGAGCAGTTCTTC. It codes for CASSQGLAGYNEQFF.

Remarks on this clone: Other DNA sequences from this sample encode an identical CDR3 as well. The chain recombines TRBV4-1 with TRBJ2-7; TRBD1 matches at 9 bases. The CDR3 is made up of 15 amino acids. Losses at the gene ends were 0 bases for V and 4 bases for J; bases not matched to a gene: 4. In germline, CDR1 is MGHRA, CDR2 YSYEKL. The CDR3 DNA sequence: TGCGCCAGCAGCCAAGACTGGACAGGGGTGTACGAGCAGTACTTC. Residues: CASSQDWTGVYEQYF.

CDR3 in amino acids: CASNTDRVEVNYGYTF. The CDR3 DNA sequence: TGTGCCAGCAATACGGACAGGGTGGAGGTTAACTATGGCTACACCTTC. The J gene is TRBJ1-2, the V gene TRBV28; 8 bases agree with TRBD1. The CDR3 extends over 16 amino acids. Germline lookup yields CDR1 MDHEN and CDR2 SYDVKM. Trimming cost V 7 bases and J 1 base; bases outside gene matches: 11.

The chain recombines TRBV9 with TRBJ2-7, with TRBD2 identical over 7 bases. The CDR3 is 15 amino acids. Trimming removed 5 bases from V and 2 bases from J; junction bases left unmatched: 10. Looked up from germline, CDR1 is SGDLS and CDR2 is YYNGEE. The DNA of the CDR3 is TGTGCCAGCAGTGAGGGAGCGGGACCCCCCTACGAGCAGTACTTC. Its translation: CASSEGAGPPYEQYF.

V and J are TRBV13 and TRBJ2-7; 9 bases are a match to TRBD1. CDR3 length equals 17 residues. The V and J ends lost 4 bases and 3 bases, in that order; junction bases with no gene match: 13. CDR1 and CDR2 (germline): PRHDT, FYEKMQ (reference sequence). The CDR3, as DNA: TGTGCCAGCAGCTACCTATCGGCGGGACAGGGTGACTACGAGCAGTACTTC. Translation: CASSYLSAGQGDYEQYF.

The chain joins TRBV29-1 to TRBJ2-3; D is unclear. Germline V lookup: CDR1 SQVTM, CDR2 ANQGSEA. V was cut by 0 bases and J by 6 bases, with 19 bases left in between. The CDR3 runs to 16 residues. The CDR3 DNA follows: TGCAGCGTTGAAGATTGGGTTGCAGGAGTAGAGGATACGCAGTATTTT. Protein sequence: CSVEDWVAGVEDTQYF.

This chain uses TRBV27 with TRBJ2-2; TRBD2 agrees at 11 bases. The CDR3 extends over 16 amino acids. The germline CDR1 and CDR2 sequences are MNHEY and SMNVEV (reference sequence). Unmatched junction bases numbered 2, after V lost 4 bases and J lost 1 base. The CDR3 DNA follows: TGTGCCAGCAGTTGGACTAGCGGGCAGAACACCGGGGAGCTGTTTTTT. It translates to CASSWTSGQNTGELFF.

The gene calls are TRBV5-5 and TRBJ1-1; no firm D call. The germline V and J ends were trimmed by 0 bases and 4 bases, with 10 bases remaining between them. The germline V gene has CDR1 SGHKS and CDR2 YYEKEE (reference sequence). The CDR3 has 14 amino acids. CDR3 loop: CASSLARGFTEAFF. CDR3 DNA: TGTGCCAGCAGCTTGGCCCGTGGCTTCACTGAAGCTTTCTTT.

The chain is built from TRBV7-7 and TRBJ1-5; 9 bases match TRBD1. The CDR3 length is 16 residues. The germline V gene has CDR1 SSHAT and CDR2 FNYEAQ (reference sequence). CDR3 in amino acids: CASRISGDRVGQPQHF. CDR3 DNA: TGTGCTAGCCGGATTAGTGGGGACAGGGTTGGACAGCCCCAGCATTTT.

The chain carries TRBV27 and TRBJ1-5; D is uncertain. V dropped 5 bases and J dropped 3 bases, with 17 bases sitting between them. The CDR3 is made up of 16 amino acids. The germline gives CDR1 MNHEY, CDR2 SMNVEV (reference sequence). DNA of the CDR3: TGTGCCAGCAGTCCAACGGGCCTCTTATACAATCAGCCCCAGCATTTT. Amino acids: CASSPTGLLYNQPQHF.

V gene TRBV27 combines with J gene TRBJ2-1; TRBD2 matches 7 bases. The junction had 9 bases not matched to a gene; V was cut back by 3 bases and J by 1 base. The CDR3 extends over 17 amino acids. Looked up from germline, CDR1 is MNHEY and CDR2 is SMNVEV (reference sequence). For the CDR3, the DNA is TGTGCCAGCAGTTTGACTATCCCGGGGGGTTCCTACAATGAGCAGTTCTTC. Residues: CASSLTIPGGSYNEQFF.

The chain employs TRBV5-6 and TRBJ2-7; 9 positions match TRBD2. CDR3 length: 17 residues. Germline values: CDR1 SGHDT, CDR2 YYEEEE. V shed 7 bases and J 0 bases; nucleotides not matched to a gene: 14. The CDR3 DNA reads TGTGCCAGCGTAAGAGGATTAGCGGGAGCTCGCTCCTACGAGCAGTACTTC. Protein: CASVRGLAGARSYEQYF. Filled out from reference TRBV5-6 and TRBJ2-7, the complete variable domain reads DAGVTQSPTHLIKTRGQQVTLRCSPKSGHDTVSWYQQALGQGPQFIFQYYEEEERQRGNFPDRFSGHQFPNYSSELNVNALLLGDSALYLCASVRGLAGARSYEQYFGPGTRLTVT.

This rearrangement joins TRBV6-6 to TRBJ2-7, with unresolved D. V was cut by 0 bases and J by 7 bases, with 10 bases left in between. This CDR3 region has 13 residues. Germline values: CDR1 MNHNY, CDR2 SVGAGI (reference sequence). DNA of the CDR3: TGTGCCAGCAGTTACTCGGGAATTATAGAGCAGTACTTC. Protein product: CASSYSGIIEQYF.

The chain is built from TRBV6-6 and TRBJ2-5; D remains unclear. The CDR3 has 16 residues. Germline CDR1 reads MNHNY; CDR2 reads SVGAGI (reference sequence). V dropped 6 bases and J dropped 5 bases, with 22 bases sitting between them. The CDR3 sequence is CASSLTYPPDGETQYF. The DNA for the CDR3 is TGTGCCAGCAGCCTTACCTATCCGCCAGACGGGGAGACCCAGTACTTC.

The V gene is TRBV21-1, the J gene TRBJ2-5; TRBD2 is the table's D call, not checked against the DNA. TRBV21-1 is an annotated pseudogene. The CDR3 totals 15 residues. The CDR3 DNA reads as TGTGCCAGCAGTGATCAGGAGGCAGTCCAAGAGACCCAGTACTTC. Protein product: CASSDQEAVQETQYF.

The chain links TRBV27 to TRBJ2-5; the D is unclear. Germline V gene lookup returns CDR1 MNHEY and CDR2 SMNVEV (reference sequence). The CDR3 has 15 residues. V was trimmed by 5 bases and J by 2 bases, leaving 15 bases between them. The chain's CDR3 is CASSPEARIQETQYF. The CDR3 coding sequence is TGTGCCAGCAGTCCCGAGGCGCGGATACAAGAGACCCAGTACTTC.